The TCR beta chain under discussion was sequenced for a study of blood T cell repertoires in COVID-19. Germline V gives CDR1 SGHRS, CDR2 YFSETQ. This CDR3 region has 15 residues. Trimming removed 1 base from V and 4 bases from J, with 14 bases in between. Original methodology: Estimation of nucleated cell counts relied on the amplification of reference gene primers. Measured with immunoSEQ multiplex PCR; TCRdb has only the in-frame clones, and not every one. V, J and clone size reflect that table, while D and trimming were determined from the DNA. The sample lists about 120,000 clones, 88% occurring once.

This receptor was identified in a human donor in a cohort sampled during active COVID-19. This chain joins TRBV5-1 and TRBJ1-1, with D unclear. Sequencing was carried out using peripheral blood. This CDR3 reads CASSLFSETGTEAFF. CDR3 sequence (DNA): TGCGCCAGCAGCTTGTTCTCCGAGACTGGCACTGAAGCTTTCTTT.